Presented here are 14 T cell receptor beta chains from one specimen sequenced in a study of cytotoxic CD8 clonotypes in ibrutinib-treated CLL. Data came from immunoSEQ multiplex PCR; TCRdb stores just in-frame clones and leaves some out. The sample yields some 150,000 clones, 70% to 80% seen once. The material was PBMCs, obtained after 12 months of ibrutinib treatment. The source is a human donor with chronic lymphocytic leukemia.

The chain has TRBV7-3 and TRBJ2-1; a possible D gene is TRBD1 (5 bases). Trimming took off 1 base at V and 10 bases at J, with 20 bases between the two ends. Germline values: CDR1 SGHTA, CDR2 FQGTGA. The CDR3 has 16 residues. The CDR3: CASSLNSKSTVYEQFF. CDR3 DNA sequence: TGTGCCAGCAGCTTAAACAGCAAATCGACAGTATACGAGCAGTTCTTC.

This clone was recorded a few times. J is TRBJ2-2 and V is TRBV28; TRBD2 agrees at 9 bases. This CDR3 contains 17 residues. V dropped 3 bases and J dropped 2; count of bases not matched to a gene: 7. Germline-derived CDR1 and CDR2 are MDHEN and SYDVKM. This CDR3 reads CASSLSGRLGNTGELFF. The CDR3 region has the DNA TGTGCCAGCAGTTTGAGCGGGAGGTTGGGCAACACCGGGGAGCTGTTTTTT.

The V call is TRBV28, the J call TRBJ1-2; a weak D match, TRBD1 (5 bases). Trimming removed 3 bases at V and 1 base at J, with 9 bases between. CDR1 is MDHEN and CDR2 is SYDVKM in the germline V gene. The CDR3 length is 14 residues. CDR3 bases: TGTGCCAGCAGTTTTGGAGGGGATAACTATGGCTACACCTTC. As protein: CASSFGGDNYGYTF.

This clone was counted between two and nine times. In nucleotides, the CDR3 is TGTGCCAGCAGTGTGGGACGTTATAGCAATCAGCCCCAGCATTTT. Its protein product is CASSVGRYSNQPQHF. V is TRBV6-1 and J is TRBJ1-5; possible D gene TRBD1, 5 bases. CDR1 and CDR2 (germline): MNHNS, SASEGT. V was trimmed by 4 bases and J by 0 bases, leaving 10 bases between them. CDR3 length: 15 amino acids.

V and J are TRBV6-4 and TRBJ2-1; TRBD1 aligns across 8 bases. There are 16 residues in the CDR3. Germline assignment: CDR1 MRHNA and CDR2 SNTAGT. V gave up 4 bases and J gave up 4 bases; unmatched junction bases: 9. CDR3 loop: CASSGAYGTGYNEQFF. DNA for the CDR3: TGTGCCAGCAGTGGGGCCTACGGGACAGGATACAATGAGCAGTTCTTC.

Regarding this clone: The sample holds other DNA sequences that translate to the same CDR3. The chain uses TRBV30 and TRBJ2-6; tentative D call: TRBD1 (5 bases). The V end lost 3 bases, the J end lost 2 bases, and 5 bases lay between the germline ends. Germline V lookup: CDR1 GTSNPN, CDR2 SVGIG (reference sequence). This CDR3 region has 13 residues. The CDR3 loop reads CAWRTAGANVLTF. CDR3 sequence (DNA): TGTGCCTGGAGGACAGCTGGGGCCAACGTCCTGACTTTC.

The sample holds a few counts of this clone. V usage is TRBV14 and J usage is TRBJ2-2, with 7 bases identical to TRBD1. This CDR3 spans 15 amino acids. V shed 4 bases, J shed 3 bases, and the junction held 5 bases outside the gene matches. Germline loops: CDR1 SGHDN, CDR2 FVKESK. The CDR3 loop is CASSRSGGYTGELFF. In DNA form, the CDR3 reads TGTGCCAGCAGCCGGTCAGGGGGATACACCGGGGAGCTGTTTTTT.

V usage is TRBV6-4 and J usage is TRBJ1-6; 7 nucleotides align to TRBD1. The germline CDR1 and CDR2 sequences are MRHNA and SNTAGT. The CDR3 is 13 residues long. V gave up 10 bases and J gave up 6 bases; unmatched junction bases: 6. CDR3 sequence (DNA): TGTGCCACGCAAGGGGGCCCTAATTCACCCCTCCACTTT. Its translation is CATQGGPNSPLHF.

This rearrangement joins TRBV28 to TRBJ2-2; 9 nucleotides agree with TRBD1. V lost 4 bases and J lost 6; bases outside the gene matches: 3. Germline CDR1 MDHEN, CDR2 SYDVKM. This CDR3 spans 14 amino acids. CDR3 DNA: TGTGCCAGCAGTTCGTACAGGGGGCCCGGGGAGCTGTTTTTT. Translation: CASSSYRGPGELFF.

The V call is TRBV6-5, the J call TRBJ2-7; TRBD1 is a possible D gene (6 bases). The germline V gene has CDR1 MNHEY and CDR2 SVGAGI. Trimming took off 4 bases at V and 3 bases at J, with 13 bases between the two ends. The CDR3 is 14 amino acids. The CDR3 nucleotides are TGTGCCAGCAGTTTTGTACAGGGAAACTACGAGCAGTACTTC. As protein: CASSFVQGNYEQYF.

The rearrangement joins TRBV19 to TRBJ2-1; perhaps TRBD1 as D (6 bases). Per the germline V gene, CDR1 is LNHDA and CDR2 is SQIVND (reference sequence). This CDR3 spans 13 amino acids. V dropped 3 bases and J dropped 10 bases, with 13 bases sitting between them. The CDR3 bases are TGTGCCAGTAGTATTCAGGGGCTACTCGAGCAGTTCTTC. This sequence encodes CASSIQGLLEQFF.

This chain uses TRBV6-1 with TRBJ2-7; TRBD2 aligns across 8 bases. The CDR3 is 15 residues long. CDR1 and CDR2 from the germline V gene are MNHNS and SASEGT. With V trimmed by 9 bases and J by 2 bases, 12 bases remained unmatched. The CDR3 here is CASDLSGGTTYEQYF. The CDR3 coding sequence is TGTGCCAGTGATCTGTCGGGGGGGACTACCTACGAGCAGTACTTC.

The chain has TRBV18 and TRBJ1-4; D gene uncertain. This CDR3 is 18 amino acids long. V was pared by 3 bases and J by 0 bases, with 17 bases between. Germline V gives CDR1 KGHSH, CDR2 LQKENI. CDR3 sequence: CASSPGISRSATNEKLFF. The CDR3 nucleotides read TGTGCCAGCTCACCCGGTATTTCTCGATCCGCAACTAATGAAAAACTGTTTTTT.

The CDR3 region has the DNA TGTGCCAGCAGCTTTTCAACTGAGCAGTTCTTC. Its protein product is CASSFSTEQFF. The V call is TRBV5-6, the J call TRBJ2-1; no firm D call. V lost 2 bases, J lost 9 bases, and 6 bases lay in between. Germline V gene sequence: CDR1 SGHDT, CDR2 YYEEEE. There are 11 residues in the CDR3.